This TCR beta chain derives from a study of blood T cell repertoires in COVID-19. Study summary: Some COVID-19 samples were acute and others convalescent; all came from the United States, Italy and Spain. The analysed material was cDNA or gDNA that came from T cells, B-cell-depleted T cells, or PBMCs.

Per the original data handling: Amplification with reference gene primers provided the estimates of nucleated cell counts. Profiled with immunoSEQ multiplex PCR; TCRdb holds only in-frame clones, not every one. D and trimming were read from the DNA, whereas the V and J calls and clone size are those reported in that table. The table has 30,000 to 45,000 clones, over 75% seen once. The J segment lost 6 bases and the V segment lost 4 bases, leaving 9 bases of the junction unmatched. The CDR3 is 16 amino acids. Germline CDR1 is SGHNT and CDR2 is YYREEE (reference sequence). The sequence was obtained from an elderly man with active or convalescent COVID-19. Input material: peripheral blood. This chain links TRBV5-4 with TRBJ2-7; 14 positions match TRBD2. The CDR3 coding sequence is TGTGCCAGCAGCCAGGGGACTAGCGGGGGATTGGGCGAGCAGTACTTC. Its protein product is CASSQGTSGGLGEQYF.